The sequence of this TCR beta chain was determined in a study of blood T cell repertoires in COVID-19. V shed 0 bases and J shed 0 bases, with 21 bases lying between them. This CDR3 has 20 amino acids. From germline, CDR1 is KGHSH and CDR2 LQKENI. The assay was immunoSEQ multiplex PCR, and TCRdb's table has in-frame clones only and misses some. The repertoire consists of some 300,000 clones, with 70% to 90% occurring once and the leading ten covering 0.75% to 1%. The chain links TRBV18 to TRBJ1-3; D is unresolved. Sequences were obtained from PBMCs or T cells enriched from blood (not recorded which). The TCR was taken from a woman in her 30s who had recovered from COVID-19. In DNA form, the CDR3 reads TGTGCCAGCTCACCACCGTTCGGGGTTTATCGGAGTTACTCTGGAAACACCATATATTTT. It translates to CASSPPFGVYRSYSGNTIYF.